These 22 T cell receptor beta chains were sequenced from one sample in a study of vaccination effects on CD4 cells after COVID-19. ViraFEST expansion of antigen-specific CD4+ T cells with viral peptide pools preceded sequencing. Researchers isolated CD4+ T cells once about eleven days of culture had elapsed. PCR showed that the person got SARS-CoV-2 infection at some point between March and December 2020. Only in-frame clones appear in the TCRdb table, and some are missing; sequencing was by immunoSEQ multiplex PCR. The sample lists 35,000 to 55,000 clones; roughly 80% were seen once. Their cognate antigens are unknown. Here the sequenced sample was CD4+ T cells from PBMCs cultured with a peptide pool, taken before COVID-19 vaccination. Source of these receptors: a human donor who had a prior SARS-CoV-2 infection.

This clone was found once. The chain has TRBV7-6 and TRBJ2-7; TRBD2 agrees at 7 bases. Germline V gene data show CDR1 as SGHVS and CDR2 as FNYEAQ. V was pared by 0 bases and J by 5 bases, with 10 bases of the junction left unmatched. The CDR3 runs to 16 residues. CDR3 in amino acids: CASSLAAGGSFHEQYF. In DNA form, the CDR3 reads TGTGCCAGCAGCTTAGCGGCAGGCGGGAGCTTCCACGAGCAGTACTTC.

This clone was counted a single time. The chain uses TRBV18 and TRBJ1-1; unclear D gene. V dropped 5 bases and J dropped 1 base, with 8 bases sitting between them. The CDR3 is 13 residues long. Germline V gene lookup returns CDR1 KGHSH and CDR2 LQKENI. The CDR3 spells CASSDSGNTEAFF. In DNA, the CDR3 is TGTGCCAGCTCAGACTCGGGGAACACTGAAGCTTTCTTT.

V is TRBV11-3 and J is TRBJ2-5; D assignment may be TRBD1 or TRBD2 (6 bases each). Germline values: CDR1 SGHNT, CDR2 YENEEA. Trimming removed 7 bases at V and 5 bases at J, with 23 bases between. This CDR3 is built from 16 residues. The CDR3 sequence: CASTYGWGAPEETQYF. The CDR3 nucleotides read TGTGCCAGCACCTACGGGTGGGGGGCCCCCGAGGAGACCCAGTACTTC. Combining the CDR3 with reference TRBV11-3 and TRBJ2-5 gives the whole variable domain EAGVVQSPRYKIIEKKQPVAFWCNPISGHNTLYWYLQNLGQGPELLIRYENEEAVDDSQLPKDRFSAERLKGVDSTLKIQPAELGDSAVYLCASTYGWGAPEETQYFGPGTRLLVL.

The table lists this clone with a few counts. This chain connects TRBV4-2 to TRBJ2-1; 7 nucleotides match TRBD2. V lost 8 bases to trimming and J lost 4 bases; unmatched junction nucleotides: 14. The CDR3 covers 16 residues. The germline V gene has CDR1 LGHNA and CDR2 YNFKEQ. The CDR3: CASCDIVLGGYNEQFF. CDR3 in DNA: TGTGCCAGCTGCGATATTGTACTGGGAGGGTACAATGAGCAGTTCTTC.

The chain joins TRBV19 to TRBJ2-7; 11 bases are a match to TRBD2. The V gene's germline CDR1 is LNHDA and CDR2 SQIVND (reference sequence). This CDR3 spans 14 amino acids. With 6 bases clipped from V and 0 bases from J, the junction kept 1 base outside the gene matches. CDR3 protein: CASRTSGSSYEQYF. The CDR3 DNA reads TGTGCCAGTAGAACTAGCGGGAGCTCCTACGAGCAGTACTTC.

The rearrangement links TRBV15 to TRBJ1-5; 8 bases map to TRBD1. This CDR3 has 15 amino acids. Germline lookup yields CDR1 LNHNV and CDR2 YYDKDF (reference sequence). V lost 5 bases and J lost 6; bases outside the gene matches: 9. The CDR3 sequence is CATSARQGAGQPQHF. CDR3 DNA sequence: TGTGCCACCAGCGCAAGGCAGGGGGCTGGTCAGCCCCAGCATTTT.

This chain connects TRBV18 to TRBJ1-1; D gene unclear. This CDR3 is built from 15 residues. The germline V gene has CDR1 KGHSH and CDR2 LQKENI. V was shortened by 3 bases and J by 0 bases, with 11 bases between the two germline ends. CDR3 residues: CASSPEGSVNTEAFF. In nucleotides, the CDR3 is TGTGCCAGCTCACCGGAGGGCAGCGTGAACACTGAAGCTTTCTTT.

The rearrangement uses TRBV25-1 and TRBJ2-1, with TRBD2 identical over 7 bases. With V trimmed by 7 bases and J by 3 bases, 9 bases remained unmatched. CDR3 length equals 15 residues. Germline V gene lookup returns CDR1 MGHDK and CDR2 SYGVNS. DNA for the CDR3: TGTGCCAGCACACGCGGGAGAGGGCTCTACAATGAGCAGTTCTTC. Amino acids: CASTRGRGLYNEQFF.

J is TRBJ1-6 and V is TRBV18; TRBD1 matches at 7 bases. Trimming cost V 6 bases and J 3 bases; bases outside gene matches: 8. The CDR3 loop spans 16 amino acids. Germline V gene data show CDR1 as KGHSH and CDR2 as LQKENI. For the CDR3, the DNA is TGTGCCAGCTCCCAAAGGGACAGATTCTATAATTCACCCCTCCACTTT. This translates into CASSQRDRFYNSPLHF.

DNA of the CDR3: TGTGCCAGCAGTGAAGATGCCTATCCGAATTCACCCCTCCACTTT. It specifies CASSEDAYPNSPLHF. The chain couples TRBV6-1 to TRBJ1-6; D remains unclear. The V end was cut by 1 base, the J end by 7 bases, with 11 bases between. Germline V gene lookup returns CDR1 MNHNS and CDR2 SASEGT. The CDR3 totals 15 residues.

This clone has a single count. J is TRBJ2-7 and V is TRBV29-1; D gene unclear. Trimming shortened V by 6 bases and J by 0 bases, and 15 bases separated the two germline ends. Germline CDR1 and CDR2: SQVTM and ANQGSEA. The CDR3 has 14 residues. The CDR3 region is CSVPRGSNSYEQYF. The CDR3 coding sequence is TGCAGCGTCCCAAGAGGCAGCAACTCCTACGAGCAGTACTTC.

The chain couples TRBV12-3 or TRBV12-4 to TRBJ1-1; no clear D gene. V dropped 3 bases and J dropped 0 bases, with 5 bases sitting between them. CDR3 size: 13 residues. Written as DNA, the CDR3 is TGTGCCAGCAGTTTCGGTATGAACACTGAAGCTTTCTTT. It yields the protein CASSFGMNTEAFF.

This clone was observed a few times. CDR3 sequence reads: CASSLVGRPSTEAFF. CDR3 bases: TGTGCCAGCAGCTTGGTAGGTAGACCAAGCACTGAAGCTTTCTTT. The chain joins TRBV5-4 to TRBJ1-1; D gene ambiguous. The CDR3 is 15 residues long. V shed 0 bases and J shed 4 bases, with 13 bases lying between them. Germline CDR1 SGHNT, CDR2 YYREEE (reference sequence).

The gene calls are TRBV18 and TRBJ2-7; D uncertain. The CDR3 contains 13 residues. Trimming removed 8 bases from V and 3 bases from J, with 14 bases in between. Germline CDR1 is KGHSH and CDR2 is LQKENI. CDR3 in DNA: TGTGCCAGCCGCGCACCGACGGACTACGAGCAGTACTTC. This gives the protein CASRAPTDYEQYF. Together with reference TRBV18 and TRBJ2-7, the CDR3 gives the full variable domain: NAGVMQNPRHLVRRRGQEARLRCSPMKGHSHVYWYRQLPEEGLKFMVYLQKENIIDESGMPKERFSAEFPKEGPSILRIQQVVRGDSAAYFCASRAPTDYEQYFGPGTRLTVT.

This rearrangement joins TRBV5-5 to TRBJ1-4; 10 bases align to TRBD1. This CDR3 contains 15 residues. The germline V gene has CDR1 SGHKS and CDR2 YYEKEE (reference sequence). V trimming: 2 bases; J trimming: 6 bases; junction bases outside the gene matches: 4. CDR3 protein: CASSFSGTGDEKLFF. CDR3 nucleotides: TGTGCCAGCAGCTTCTCGGGGACAGGGGATGAAAAACTGTTTTTT.

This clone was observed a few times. In DNA, the CDR3 is TGTGCTAGTGGTTTGGGGGGGACAGCGAGCTCCTACGAGCAGTACTTC. The encoded protein is CASGLGGTASSYEQYF. The chain uses TRBV12-5 and TRBJ2-7; 7 bases fit TRBD1. Germline loops: CDR1 LGHNT, CDR2 FRNRAP. The junction had 6 bases not matched to a gene; V was cut back by 1 base and J by 0 bases. The CDR3 totals 16 residues. Full variable domain (outside the CDR3, taken from reference TRBV12-5 and TRBJ2-7): DARVTQTPRHKVTEMGQEVTMRCQPILGHNTVFWYRQTMMQGLELLAYFRNRAPLDDSGMPKDRFSAEMPDATLATLKIQPSEPRDSAVYFCASGLGGTASSYEQYFGPGTRLTVT.

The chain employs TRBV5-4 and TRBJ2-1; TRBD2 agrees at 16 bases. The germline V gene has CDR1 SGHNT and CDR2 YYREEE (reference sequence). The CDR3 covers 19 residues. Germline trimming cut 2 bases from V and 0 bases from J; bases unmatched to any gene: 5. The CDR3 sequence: CASSFPGLAGGSSYNEQFF. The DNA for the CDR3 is TGTGCCAGCAGCTTCCCGGGACTAGCGGGAGGGAGCTCCTACAATGAGCAGTTCTTC.

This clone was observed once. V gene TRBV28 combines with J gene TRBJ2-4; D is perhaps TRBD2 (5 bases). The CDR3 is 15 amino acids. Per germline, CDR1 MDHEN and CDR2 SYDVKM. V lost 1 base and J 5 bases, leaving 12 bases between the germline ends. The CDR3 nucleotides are TGTGCCAGCAGTTTATTTGGACCCGGGGAAAACATTCAGTACTTC. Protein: CASSLFGPGENIQYF.

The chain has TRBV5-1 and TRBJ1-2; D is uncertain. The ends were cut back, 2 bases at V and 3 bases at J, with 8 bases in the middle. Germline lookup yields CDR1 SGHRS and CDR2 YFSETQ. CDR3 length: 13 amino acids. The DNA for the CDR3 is TGCGCCAGCAGCTTTACGCAGGACTATGGCTACACCTTC. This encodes CASSFTQDYGYTF.

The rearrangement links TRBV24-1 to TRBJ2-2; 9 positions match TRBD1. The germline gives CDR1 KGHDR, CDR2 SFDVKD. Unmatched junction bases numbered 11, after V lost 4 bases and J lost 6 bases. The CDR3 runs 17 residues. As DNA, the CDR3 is TGTGCCACCAGTGAAAGCACAGGGGGCCCTGCCGCCGGGGAGCTGTTTTTT. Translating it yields CATSESTGGPAAGELFF.

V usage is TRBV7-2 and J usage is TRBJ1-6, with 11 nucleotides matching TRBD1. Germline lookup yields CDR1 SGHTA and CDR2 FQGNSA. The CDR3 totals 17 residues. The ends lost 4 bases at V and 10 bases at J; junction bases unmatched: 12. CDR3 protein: CASSSRGGTGGISPLHF. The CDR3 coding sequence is TGTGCCAGCAGCTCTCGTGGCGGGACAGGGGGAATCTCACCCCTCCACTTT.

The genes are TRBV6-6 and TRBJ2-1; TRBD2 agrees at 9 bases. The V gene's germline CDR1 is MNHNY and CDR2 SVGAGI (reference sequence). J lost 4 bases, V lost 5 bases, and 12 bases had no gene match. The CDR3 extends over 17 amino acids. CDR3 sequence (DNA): TGTGCCAGCAGTCCCAGTATGCTAGCGGGGATATACAATGAGCAGTTCTTC. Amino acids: CASSPSMLAGIYNEQFF.